This section outlines one T cell receptor beta chain sequence together with its context. Antigen unknown. The data stem from a study of graft-versus-host responses after intestinal transplantation. Overall study: Anti-thymocyte globulin was used for induction in all recipients, who then took tacrolimus and steroids for roughly three years.

Data came from immunoSEQ multiplex PCR; TCRdb stores just in-frame clones and leaves some out. In the table there are 35,000 to 45,000 clones, around 94% of which are singletons. Findings and limits, study-wide: Early post-transplant HvG declines were associated with peak circulating GvH clone levels. When patients had graft-donor T cell macrochimerism, their allografts held high graft-versus-host to host-versus-graft clonal ratios.

Trimming removed 2 bases from V and 4 bases from J, with 8 bases in between. Germline values: CDR1 MRHNA, CDR2 SNTAGT. The CDR3 is 13 amino acids. Sequencing used PBMCs, obtained 16 days after intestinal transplant. The receptor was derived from a human patient who received an intestinal transplant, so some T cells may come from the graft donor. The V and J genes are TRBV6-4 and TRBJ1-2, with D possibly matching TRBD1 (5 bases). Here the CDR3 reads CASSDVGGYGYTF. The CDR3 region has the DNA TGTGCCAGCAGTGACGTCGGGGGCTATGGCTACACCTTC.